This is a list of T cell receptor beta chains from one sample in a study of blood T cell repertoires in COVID-19. Produced via immunoSEQ multiplex PCR; TCRdb's table is partial and in-frame only. The sample has more than 95,000 clones; 75% to 90% are singletons. Input material: peripheral blood. The source is a man aged 30-40 years with acute or convalescent COVID-19. Both conserved end residues are part of each CDR3. The order of the fields is D gene, clone size, J gene, V gene, CDR3 DNA, CDR3 protein. The D gene is left open where the match is weak. Size is omitted from some rows. Given values are once, few, many or a class for expanded clones.

NA NA TRBJ2-1 TRBV5-1 TGCGCCAGCAGCTCCCTTAGCGGTCCCGGCAATGAGCAGTTCTTC CASSSLSGPGNEQFF
NA NA TRBJ2-7 TRBV15 TGTGCCACCAGTGCGGGCGTCGGGAGCTACGAGCAGTACTTC CATSAGVGSYEQYF
NA few TRBJ1-1 TRBV5-5 TGTGCCAGCAGCTTCTCGGGCGGCGGGGGAACTGAAGCTTTCTTT CASSFSGGGGTEAFF
NA once TRBJ2-5 TRBV7-9 TGTGCCAGCGAGGGCGGCCTGGAGACCCAGTACTTC CASEGGLETQYF
NA NA TRBJ1-2 TRBV6-1 TGTGCCAGCAGTGAAGCTTTGTGGACAGCATATAACTATGGCTACACCTTC CASSEALWTAYNYGYTF
TRBD1 NA TRBJ1-3 TRBV6-6 TGTGCCAGCAGTCCGGGGACAGGGGGTTTCAACACCATATATTTT CASSPGTGGFNTIYF
NA NA TRBJ1-2 TRBV18 TGTGCCAGCTCACCACGGCAGGAAGAACGTAACTATGGCTACACCTTC CASSPRQEERNYGYTF
TRBD1 NA TRBJ1-5 TRBV2 TGTGCCAGCAGTTGGGGACAGGGAAATAGCAATCAGCCCCAGCATTTT CASSWGQGNSNQPQHF
TRBD1 NA TRBJ2-7 TRBV9 TGTGCCAGCAGCGCCGACAGGGATCTATTTTCCGAGCAGTACTTC CASSADRDLFSEQYF
NA NA TRBJ2-7 TRBV4-2 TGTGCCAGCAGCCAAGGGACAGCAAAAAGTTACGAGCAGTACTTC CASSQGTAKSYEQYF
NA NA TRBJ2-1 TRBV7-9 TGTGCCAGCAGCGCAGGGTCAGGAGCCATCAATGAGCAGTTCTTC CASSAGSGAINEQFF
TRBD2 once TRBJ2-3 TRBV27 TGTGCCAGCAGTTTCCATAGCGGGGGATCGGTAGATACGCAGTATTTT CASSFHSGGSVDTQYF
NA NA TRBJ1-1 TRBV5-6 TGTGCCAGCAGCTGGGAGGCGGGGCGTGAAGCTTTCTTT CASSWEAGREAFF
NA NA TRBJ2-7 TRBV27 TGTGCCAGCAGTAGAAGAGGACAGTTACCCTACGAGCAGTACTTC CASSRRGQLPYEQYF
TRBD1 NA TRBJ2-7 TRBV7-2 TGTGCCAGCAGTCCCGGGACAGGGTTCTACGAGCAGTACTTC CASSPGTGFYEQYF
TRBD2 NA TRBJ2-1 TRBV19 TGTGCCAGTTCCGCTTTAGCGGGGAGGTCTGGGAATGAGCAGTTCTTC CASSALAGRSGNEQFF
TRBD2 NA TRBJ2-3 TRBV5-1 TGCGCCAGCAGCTTGGCCTACTATGATCGTCTAGCGGGCAACACAGATACGCAGTATTTT CASSLAYYDRLAGNTDTQYF
NA NA TRBJ2-7 TRBV6-2/TRBV6-3 TGTGCCAGCAGTTATGGCAGGCGATACGAGCAGTACTTC CASSYGRRYEQYF
NA NA TRBJ1-1 TRBV6-7 TGTGCCAGCACTAATCTGCAAGCTTTCTTT CASTNLQAFF
NA many TRBJ2-7 TRBV7-9 TGTGCCAGCCGGGACTCCCTATCCTACGAGCAGTACTTC CASRDSLSYEQYF
TRBD1 NA TRBJ2-2 TRBV7-3 TGTGCCAGCAGCGTCACGACAGGGGCCGCCGCGAACACCGGGGAGCTGTTTTTT CASSVTTGAAANTGELFF
NA NA TRBJ2-3 TRBV5-1 TGCGCCAGCAGCTTGGCCATAGCCACAGATACGCAGTATTTT CASSLAIATDTQYF
NA NA TRBJ2-2 TRBV21-1 TGTGCCAGCAGCAAAGTAGTGACGGCCAGGGAACCTCCAACCACGAACACCGGGGAGCTGTTTTTT CASSKVVTAREPPTTNTGELFF
NA NA TRBJ1-2 TRBV5-1 TGCGCCAGCAGCTTGGCGCAGAACTATGGCTACACCTTC CASSLAQNYGYTF
NA NA TRBJ2-2 TRBV6-6 TGTGCCAGCAGTTACTCTCGAGGGAACACCGGGGAGCTGTTTTTT CASSYSRGNTGELFF
NA NA TRBJ2-3 TRBV6-5 TGTGCCAGCGGACAGACCACAGATACGCAGTATTTT CASGQTTDTQYF
NA NA TRBJ1-4 TRBV6-1 TGTGCCAGCAGTGCAAGGGGGGGAGGGGTCGGTGAAAAACTGTTTTTT CASSARGGGVGEKLFF
TRBD1 NA TRBJ1-1 TRBV2 TGTGCCAGCACTCTCCTCGGACAGGGTGGAACTGAAGCTTTCTTT CASTLLGQGGTEAFF
NA NA TRBJ1-5 TRBV30 TGTGCCTGGAGTGTACTTAATCAGCCCCAGCATTTT CAWSVLNQPQHF
NA NA TRBJ1-4 TRBV27 TGTGCCAGCAGTTTCTTGGGGCAGGGCCGTAATGAAAAACTGTTTTTT CASSFLGQGRNEKLFF
NA NA TRBJ2-7 TRBV5-4 TGTGCCAGCAGCTTGGTGGGGACTCACGAGCAGTACTTC CASSLVGTHEQYF
TRBD1 NA TRBJ1-4 TRBV7-8 TGTGCCAGCAGCCCGGGACAGTATAATGAAAAACTGTTTTTT CASSPGQYNEKLFF
NA few TRBJ2-1 TRBV2 TGTGCCAGCAGTGTGGAGAAGAGGCATGAGCAGTTCTTC CASSVEKRHEQFF
NA NA TRBJ1-2 TRBV30 TGTGCCTGGAGTGTAGGGGATGTCGTTGTAGGCTACACCTTC CAWSVGDVVVGYTF
NA NA TRBJ1-1 TRBV18 TGTGCCAGCTCAAGATTGGAGGGTAGGGACACTGAAGCTTTCTTT CASSRLEGRDTEAFF
NA NA TRBJ1-1 TRBV21-1 TGTGCCAGCAGACGGGACAGGGCGAACACTGAAGCTTTCTTT CASRRDRANTEAFF
TRBD2 few TRBJ2-1 TRBV27 TGTGCCAGCAGTTTATCAGCGGGGTTCGATATAATTACCTACAATGAGCAGTTCTTC CASSLSAGFDIITYNEQFF
NA NA TRBJ1-6 TRBV2 TGTGCCAGCAGTGAGGGACGGGAGACCTCCTATAATTCACCCCTCCACTTT CASSEGRETSYNSPLHF
NA NA TRBJ2-1 TRBV5-1 TGCGCCAGCAGCTTGTCGGGCAGGGCCTACAACATCTCCTACAATGAGCAGTTCTTC CASSLSGRAYNISYNEQFF
TRBD1 NA TRBJ1-2 TRBV25-1 TGTGCCAGCAGATCTAGGACAGGGGGCGCTGGAGATGGCTACACCTTC CASRSRTGGAGDGYTF
TRBD1 NA TRBJ2-2 TRBV7-7 TGTGCTAGCAGCATAGCCGACCCCGGGACAGGGGCCAACACCGGGGAGCTGTTTTTT CASSIADPGTGANTGELFF
NA NA TRBJ1-1 TRBV27 TGTGCCAGCAGTTTTCTTGGCCAACTAAAGACGGGTGAAGCTTTCTTT CASSFLGQLKTGEAFF
TRBD2 NA TRBJ2-3 TRBV3-1/TRBV3-2 TGTGCCAGCAGCCAAGTAACTAGCGGGGGGAGGGATACGCAGTATTTT CASSQVTSGGRDTQYF
NA NA TRBJ2-2 TRBV12-3/TRBV12-4 TGTGCCAGCACTCCGGTTCGCACCGGGGAGCTGTTTTTT CASTPVRTGELFF
TRBD2 NA TRBJ2-5 TRBV5-1 TGCGCCAGCAGCGTGAGGCTAGCGGGGGGGCCGGAGACCCAGTACTTC CASSVRLAGGPETQYF